One and the same sample provided the 5 T cell receptor beta chains below, sequenced in a study of blood T cell repertoires in COVID-19. The data were produced by immunoSEQ multiplex PCR, yet TCRdb's version contains in-frame clones alone and is incomplete. There are approximately 9,500 clones in the sample; about 89% occur only once, and approximately 6% lies in the top ten. Sequenced input: peripheral blood. The origin of the receptors is a human donor in a cohort sampled during active COVID-19.

This clone appeared a few times. This chain uses TRBV27 with TRBJ2-3; D unresolved. CDR3 length: 15 amino acids. The V gene lost 1 base and the J gene lost 4 bases, with 12 bases spanning the gap. Germline V gene sequence: CDR1 MNHEY, CDR2 SMNVEV (reference sequence). The CDR3 DNA reads as TGTGCCAGCAGTTTATATTCCTACGCGCCAGATACGCAGTATTTT. This translates into CASSLYSYAPDTQYF.

The genes are TRBV27 and TRBJ1-1; the match to TRBD1 covers 7 bases. CDR1 and CDR2 from the germline V gene are MNHEY and SMNVEV (reference sequence). The CDR3 is made up of 14 amino acids. Trimming cost V 4 bases and J 5 bases; bases outside gene matches: 7. The CDR3: CASSWGTVGTEAFF. The CDR3 bases are TGTGCCAGCAGTTGGGGGACAGTAGGGACTGAAGCTTTCTTT.

J is TRBJ2-3 and V is TRBV4-1; 11 nucleotides agree with TRBD2. After removal of 1 base from V and 3 bases from J, the junction contained 6 bases not matched to a gene. This CDR3 spans 17 amino acids. Per germline, CDR1 MGHRA and CDR2 YSYEKL. CDR3: CASSQGIAGGRTDTQYF. Here the CDR3 DNA reads TGCGCCAGCAGCCAAGGAATAGCGGGGGGGCGAACAGATACGCAGTATTTT.

CDR3 protein: CASSRYGEREQYF. The CDR3, as DNA: TGTGCCAGCTCTAGGTACGGGGAGCGCGAGCAGTACTTC. The genes are TRBV9 and TRBJ2-7; D may be TRBD2 (5 bases). The germline V gene encodes CDR1 SGDLS and CDR2 YYNGEE. This CDR3 is 13 amino acids long. Trimming took 7 bases from V and 6 from J, leaving 17 bases between them.

A single count supports this clone. The chain combines TRBV25-1 with TRBJ2-7; possible D gene TRBD1, 6 bases. Germline CDR1 MGHDK, CDR2 SYGVNS. Trimming took 7 bases from V and 5 from J, leaving 15 bases between them. CDR3 size: 13 residues. The chain's CDR3 is CASTLAGVNEQYF. CDR3 sequence (DNA): TGTGCCAGCACCCTTGCAGGGGTGAACGAGCAGTACTTC.